The 14 T cell receptor beta chains in this list originate from one sample, sequenced in a study of blood T cell repertoires in COVID-19. Profiled with immunoSEQ multiplex PCR; TCRdb holds only in-frame clones, not every one. Seen here are around 300,000 clones, 75% to 90% observed once, and the top ten hold less than 1%. The specimen was peripheral blood. These receptors were collected from a woman in her thirties or forties who had recovered from COVID-19.

The V and J genes are TRBV29-1 and TRBJ2-1; TRBD2 agrees at 8 bases. The CDR3 has 14 residues. Unmatched junction bases numbered 9, after V lost 6 bases and J lost 5 bases. Germline values: CDR1 SQVTM, CDR2 ANQGSEA. The CDR3 DNA reads as TGCAGCGTCGGGACCGGGACTAGAAACAATGAGCAGTTCTTC. As protein: CSVGTGTRNNEQFF.

The gene calls are TRBV7-8 and TRBJ2-7, with D perhaps matching TRBD1 (5 bases). This CDR3 is built from 15 residues. V was cut by 3 bases and J by 6 bases, with 18 bases left in between. From germline, CDR1 is SGHVS and CDR2 FQNEAQ. The CDR3 DNA reads TGTGCCAGCAGCTTCCCTTTAACAGGATTTGCCGAGCAGTACTTC. It codes for CASSFPLTGFAEQYF.

This clone was recorded once. The V and J genes are TRBV30 and TRBJ1-5; tentatively, D is TRBD1 (5 bases). The germline CDR1 and CDR2 sequences are GTSNPN and SVGIG (reference sequence). The CDR3 is 12 amino acids. V gave up 6 bases and J gave up 5 bases, with 11 bases separating them. The CDR3 is CACGGGHQPQHF. In DNA, the CDR3 is TGTGCCTGCGGGGGTGGACATCAGCCCCAGCATTTT.

The chain recombines TRBV30 with TRBJ1-6; TRBD1 agrees at 9 bases. This CDR3 comprises 17 residues. Germline CDR1 and CDR2: GTSNPN and SVGIG (reference sequence). The V segment lost 7 bases and the J segment 6 bases; nucleotides outside the gene matches: 16. CDR3 bases: TGTGCCTCCCCCGGGACAGGGACGAGCTACGGTAATTCACCCCTCCACTTT. It encodes CASPGTGTSYGNSPLHF.

The genes are TRBV9 and TRBJ2-6; D might be TRBD1 (5 bases). CDR1 and CDR2 from the germline V gene are SGDLS and YYNGEE. The CDR3 loop spans 19 amino acids. Trimming left V 0 bases short and J 1 base short, with 17 bases between. The CDR3 DNA is TGTGCCAGCAGCGTAGATGGGGCAGCCAAATTATCTGGGGCCAACGTCCTGACTTTC. It encodes CASSVDGAAKLSGANVLTF.

This chain links TRBV25-1 with TRBJ2-6; 8 nucleotides match TRBD1. Germline assignment: CDR1 MGHDK and CDR2 SYGVNS. The CDR3 consists of 18 residues. Trimming took 4 bases from V and 0 from J; bases not matched to a gene: 8. The CDR3 is CASSAGTGARSGANVLTF. CDR3 bases: TGTGCCAGCAGTGCTGGGACAGGCGCTCGCTCTGGGGCCAACGTCCTGACTTTC. The complete variable domain, with remaining parts taken from reference TRBV25-1 and TRBJ2-6, reads EADIYQTPRYLVIGTGKKITLECSQTMGHDKMYWYQQDPGMELHLIHYSYGVNSTEKGDLSSESTVSRIRTEHFPLTLESARPSHTSQYLCASSAGTGARSGANVLTFGAGSRLTVL.

The chain combines TRBV7-2 with TRBJ2-7, with 8 bases identical to TRBD2. The CDR3 spans 15 residues. V lost 7 bases and J lost 3; bases outside the gene matches: 11. CDR1 and CDR2 (germline): SGHTA, FQGNSA. Here the CDR3 reads CASTKGLGGIYEQYF. CDR3 nucleotides: TGTGCCAGCACCAAGGGACTAGGGGGGATCTACGAGCAGTACTTC.

V usage is TRBV10-1 and J usage is TRBJ2-5; TRBD2 matches at 11 bases. Germline V gene lookup returns CDR1 WNHNN and CDR2 SYGVQD (reference sequence). The CDR3 extends over 16 amino acids. The V segment lost 2 bases and the J segment 1 base; nucleotides outside the gene matches: 3. The chain's CDR3 is CASSEGTSGIQETQYF. The CDR3 nucleotides read TGCGCCAGCAGTGAGGGGACTAGCGGTATCCAAGAGACCCAGTACTTC.

The genes are TRBV15 and TRBJ2-2; the D gene is possibly TRBD1 (6 bases). V gave up 6 bases and J gave up 5 bases, with 19 bases separating them. CDR1 LNHNV and CDR2 YYDKDF come from the germline V gene (reference sequence). The CDR3 consists of 16 residues. CDR3 in DNA: TGTGCCACCAGATCTGGATCGACAGGCGGAACCGGGGAGCTGTTTTTT. It encodes CATRSGSTGGTGELFF.

The J gene is TRBJ2-7, the V gene TRBV5-1; D is possibly TRBD2 (5 bases). V was trimmed by 2 bases and J by 0 bases, leaving 12 bases between them. The CDR3 is made up of 15 amino acids. Germline V gives CDR1 SGHRS, CDR2 YFSETQ. The CDR3 DNA is TGCGCCAGCAGCTTCTTGGACTCCAGCTCCTACGAGCAGTACTTC. This codes for CASSFLDSSSYEQYF.

This chain links TRBV28 with TRBJ2-1, with 10 bases that match TRBD2. The CDR3 consists of 15 residues. V shed 3 bases and J 7 bases; nucleotides not matched to a gene: 6. Germline CDR1 reads MDHEN; CDR2 reads SYDVKM. The CDR3 DNA sequence: TGTGCCAGCAGTTTGCTAGCGGGAGTCGGAAATGAGCAGTTCTTC. Its protein product is CASSLLAGVGNEQFF.

V gene TRBV29-1 combines with J gene TRBJ2-2; a weak D match, TRBD1 (6 bases). Germline CDR1 SQVTM, CDR2 ANQGSEA. Trimming left V 3 bases short and J 7 bases short, with 12 bases between. This CDR3 spans 13 amino acids. CDR3 residues: CSVDTGLDGELFF. The CDR3 DNA follows: TGCAGCGTTGATACAGGGTTGGACGGGGAGCTGTTTTTT.

CDR3 bases: TGTGCCAGCAGCCCCGGGGACTTTACCGCCTACGAGCAGTACTTC. It specifies CASSPGDFTAYEQYF. V usage is TRBV9 and J usage is TRBJ2-7; D may be TRBD2 (6 bases). CDR1 is SGDLS, CDR2 YYNGEE, per germline. The CDR3 contains 15 residues. V gave up 4 bases and J gave up 2 bases, with 16 bases separating them.

Concerning this clone itself: In the same sample, other DNA sequences code for this CDR3. The chain combines TRBV30 with TRBJ2-3; D is ambiguous. Trimming took off 2 bases at V and 3 bases at J, with 6 bases between the two ends. Germline values: CDR1 GTSNPN, CDR2 SVGIG (reference sequence). CDR3 length: 12 residues. In DNA form, the CDR3 reads TGTGCCTGGAGTCCTAGTACAGATACGCAGTATTTT. It translates to CAWSPSTDTQYF.